These T cell receptor beta chains were read from a single sample in a study of Graves' ophthalmopathy and Graves' hyperthyroidism. MiXCR was run by TCRdb on the multiplex PCR reads, yielding one entry per CDR3 protein. Of around 520,000 distinct CDR3 sequences in the sample, just under 40% are singletons; the top ten hold roughly 4.5%. Source material: peripheral blood or thyroid tissue (not recorded which). Receptors were obtained from an adult man with Graves' hyperthyroidism. The CDR3 runs from the conserved cysteine through the conserved F or W. A D gene is named only where the DNA matches it firmly. A clone size is listed for some rows: how often the clone was seen (once, few, many), or a class if it is expanded.

V: TRBV29-1
J: TRBJ2-2
D: TRBD1
size: once
DNA: TGCAGCGTTTTACGGACAGGGATAAGCCGGGAGCTGTTTTTT
CDR3: CSVLRTGISRELFF

V: TRBV30
J: TRBJ1-2
D: NA
size: few
DNA: TGTGCCTGGAGCTACCACCCTAACTATGGCTACACCTTC
CDR3: CAWSYHPNYGYTF

V: TRBV7-9
J: TRBJ1-4
D: NA
size: NA
DNA: TGTGCCAGCAGCCCGCAGGGCGGGGAAAAACTGTTTTTT
CDR3: CASSPQGGEKLFF

V: TRBV3-1
J: TRBJ1-1
D: NA
size: NA
DNA: TGTGCCGGCAGCCAAGTAACAAACGAAGCTTTCTTT
CDR3: CAGSQVTNEAFF

V: TRBV7-6
J: TRBJ2-5
D: TRBD2
size: many
DNA: TGTGCCAGCAGCTTACCCACCGGAGCGGGGGGTAGGGAGACCCAGTACTTC
CDR3: CASSLPTGAGGRETQYF

V: TRBV20-1
J: TRBJ2-7
D: NA
size: NA
DNA: TGCAGTGCTCCTCCGGGGCCAGGCGACGAGCAGTACTTC
CDR3: CSAPPGPGDEQYF

V: TRBV9
J: TRBJ1-1
D: TRBD1
size: few
DNA: TGTGCCAGCAGTTCCGGCCCGGGACAGGGTCTAAGTGGTGGGTACACTGAAGCTTTCTTT
CDR3: CASSSGPGQGLSGGYTEAFF

V: TRBV19
J: TRBJ1-1
D: NA
size: many
DNA: TGTGCCAGTAGTATATGGGGCGGTAACACTGAAGCTTTCTTT
CDR3: CASSIWGGNTEAFF

V: TRBV19
J: TRBJ1-1
D: TRBD1
size: few
DNA: TGTGCCAGTAGTATGCATAGAGGGGGCAACACTGAAGCTTTCTTT
CDR3: CASSMHRGGNTEAFF

V: TRBV9
J: TRBJ2-7
D: TRBD1
size: NA
DNA: TGTGCCAGCAGCATTGGACAGGAGAACTACGAGCAGTACTTC
CDR3: CASSIGQENYEQYF

V: TRBV6-1
J: TRBJ2-5
D: NA
size: many
DNA: TGTGCCAGCAGATGGGAGACCCAGTACTTC
CDR3: CASRWETQYF

V: TRBV7-6
J: TRBJ1-1
D: NA
size: NA
DNA: TGTGCCAGCAGCCCTCTTGGGTTAAGCGCCGGGACTAGCGGGGGGACTGAAGCTTTCTTT
CDR3: CASSPLGLSAGTSGGTEAFF

V: TRBV20-1
J: TRBJ2-1
D: NA
size: NA
DNA: TGCAGTGCTAGAGAGGGAGCCCCTGAGCAGTTCTTC
CDR3: CSAREGAPEQFF

V: TRBV20-1
J: TRBJ1-4
D: NA
size: many
DNA: TGCAGTGCTAGAGACACGGGGGTTTCTAATGAAAAACTGTTTTTT
CDR3: CSARDTGVSNEKLFF

V: TRBV7-2
J: TRBJ2-3
D: TRBD2
size: NA
DNA: TGTGCCAGCAGCTCGTCAACTAGCGCTAGCTTAGATACGCAGTATTTT
CDR3: CASSSSTSASLDTQYF

V: TRBV29-1
J: TRBJ1-1
D: TRBD1
size: NA
DNA: TGCAGCTTATACGGTTTGGGGCAGGGGGTAGGAGGAACTGAAGCTTTCTTT
CDR3: CSLYGLGQGVGGTEAFF

V: TRBV29-1
J: TRBJ2-1
D: TRBD1
size: NA
DNA: TGCAGCGTTAAGACAGGGGGCGCGTACAATGAGCAGTTCTTC
CDR3: CSVKTGGAYNEQFF

V: TRBV12-5
J: TRBJ2-7
D: NA
size: NA
DNA: TGTGCTAGTGGTCCCACCGGGACCAGCTCCTACGAGCAGTACTTC
CDR3: CASGPTGTSSYEQYF

V: TRBV29-1
J: TRBJ1-4
D: NA
size: few
DNA: TGCAGCGTTGAGGGAGGGGAAAAACTGTTTTTT
CDR3: CSVEGGEKLFF

V: TRBV9
J: TRBJ1-2
D: NA
size: many
DNA: TGTGCCAGCAGCGTAGACTTTAACGGTAAAGGCTACACCTTC
CDR3: CASSVDFNGKGYTF

V: TRBV29-1
J: TRBJ2-2
D: TRBD2
size: few
DNA: TGCAGCGTTGGCGGGACTAGCGAAACGTACGGGGAGCTGTTTTTT
CDR3: CSVGGTSETYGELFF

V: TRBV13
J: TRBJ2-6
D: NA
size: many
DNA: TGTGCCAGCAGCTTAGGTCGGGGCACTGGGGCCAACGTCCTGACTTTC
CDR3: CASSLGRGTGANVLTF

V: TRBV29-1
J: TRBJ2-3
D: TRBD1
size: few
DNA: TGCAGCGTTGAAGAGGGACAGGGGAGCACAGATACGCAGTATTTT
CDR3: CSVEEGQGSTDTQYF

V: TRBV28
J: TRBJ2-5
D: NA
size: few
DNA: TGTGCCAGCAGTTTATTCTCGGCAGGCCAAGAGACCCAGTACTTC
CDR3: CASSLFSAGQETQYF

V: TRBV2
J: TRBJ1-1
D: NA
size: many
DNA: TGTGCCAGCACGCAGGAGATGAACACTGAAGCTTTCTTT
CDR3: CASTQEMNTEAFF

V: TRBV24-1
J: TRBJ1-1
D: NA
size: many
DNA: TGTGCCACCAGTGAGATCCACGAGGACACTGAAGCTTTCTTT
CDR3: CATSEIHEDTEAFF

V: TRBV24-1
J: TRBJ1-2
D: TRBD1
size: many
DNA: TGTGCCACCAGTGATGGGACAGGCTACTATGGCTACACCTTC
CDR3: CATSDGTGYYGYTF

V: TRBV5-1
J: TRBJ1-1
D: NA
size: many
DNA: TGCGCCAGCAGCTTGACCCCGGCGAACACTGAAGCTTTCTTT
CDR3: CASSLTPANTEAFF

V: TRBV24-1
J: TRBJ1-2
D: TRBD1
size: many
DNA: TGTGCCACCAGTGACCCCGGGACAGGGTATGGCTACACCTTC
CDR3: CATSDPGTGYGYTF

V: TRBV25-1
J: TRBJ1-6
D: NA
size: NA
DNA: TGTGCCAGCAGTGAATTGCCAGGGATTAATTCACCCCTCCACTTT
CDR3: CASSELPGINSPLHF

V: TRBV24-1
J: TRBJ2-5
D: TRBD1
size: NA
DNA: TGTGCCACCAGTGAACGACAGGGCTTGGAGCCCCAGTACTTC
CDR3: CATSERQGLEPQYF